The source of this T cell receptor beta chain is a study of graft-versus-host responses after intestinal transplantation. Trimming shortened V by 3 bases and J by 2 bases, and 10 bases separated the two germline ends. Germline values: CDR1 SEHNR, CDR2 FQNEAQ (reference sequence). The CDR3 consists of 15 residues. This clone showed up just once. As yet, its antigen is unknown. Profiling relied on immunoSEQ multiplex PCR, and the TCRdb table lists in-frame clones only, not all of them. The repertoire holds about 94,000 clones, with roughly 91% as singletons. The sequence was obtained from a human donor who received an intestinal transplant. Specimen: unstimulated CD8+ T cells sorted from spleen or lymph node cells, collected before intestinal transplant. The rearrangement uses TRBV7-9 and TRBJ2-2, with D maybe TRBD2 (6 bases). The CDR3 sequence is CASSFTSPNTGELFF. CDR3 bases: TGTGCCAGCAGCTTCACTAGCCCAAACACCGGGGAGCTGTTTTTT. Variable domain in full (rest from reference TRBV7-9 and TRBJ2-2): DTGVSQNPRHKITKRGQNVTFRCDPISEHNRLYWYRQTLGQGPEFLTYFQNEAQLEKSRLLSDRFSAERPKGSFSTLEIQRTEQGDSAMYLCASSFTSPNTGELFFGEGSRLTVL.